The clone carrying this TCR beta chain was counted between two and nine times. Germline V gene lookup returns CDR1 MGHDK and CDR2 SYGVNS. The V end was cut by 3 bases, the J end by 4 bases, with 12 bases between. This CDR3 has 15 amino acids. This entry is derived from a study of blood T cell repertoires in COVID-19. Study processing details: Counts of nucleated cells, estimated from reference gene primer amplification, were obtained. Only in-frame clones appear in the TCRdb table, and some are missing; sequencing was by immunoSEQ multiplex PCR. V and J calls and clone size come straight from that table; D and trimming were deduced from the DNA. The sample consists of around 130,000 clones, more than 70% of them appearing once.

This chain uses TRBV25-1 with TRBJ2-2; weak D call: TRBD1 (7 bases). The TCR comes from a woman aged 25 to 39 who had recovered from COVID-19. Input material: peripheral blood. The CDR3 DNA sequence: TGTGCCAGCAGTGACCCCAGGGGGGTCACCGGGGAGCTGTTTTTT. Translation gives CASSDPRGVTGELFF.